The sequence of this T cell receptor beta chain was determined in a study of T cells after yellow fever vaccination. Study-wide results and caveats: Across the CD4 and CD8 compartments, a small share of clonotypes was present in both. In FACS-sorted repertoires, abundant clonotypes from the bulk population could appear as contaminants. Subsequent booster samples again held most clones from primary vaccination (roughly 95% CD4, roughly 88% CD8).

The authors made TCR cDNA by 5'RACE template switching, adding a universal primer site and UMIs. A single record per CDR3 protein comes from TCRdb applying MiXCR to the 5' RACE reads. The sample holds more than 300,000 distinct CDR3 sequences, approximately 11% seen once. A word on this clonotype: The antigen remains unidentified.

The material sequenced was CD4+ T cells sorted from PBMCs, taken 45 days after the yellow fever booster vaccination. This sequence was found in a young man who received the YFV17D yellow fever vaccine.

This CDR3 is CASGRITGELFF. The DNA of the CDR3 is TGTGCCAGCGGCCGGATCACCGGGGAGCTGTTTTTT. The chain couples TRBV9 to TRBJ2-2; D gene uncertain. CDR1 is SGDLS, CDR2 YYNGEE, per germline. CDR3 length: 12 residues. Trimming took off 7 bases at V and 4 bases at J, with 8 bases between the two ends. The whole variable domain, remainder taken from reference TRBV9 and TRBJ2-2, is DSGVTQTPKHLITATGQRVTLRCSPRSGDLSVYWYQQSLDQGLQFLIQYYNGEERAKGNILERFSAQQFPDLHSELNLSSLELGDSALYFCASGRITGELFFGEGSRLTVL.